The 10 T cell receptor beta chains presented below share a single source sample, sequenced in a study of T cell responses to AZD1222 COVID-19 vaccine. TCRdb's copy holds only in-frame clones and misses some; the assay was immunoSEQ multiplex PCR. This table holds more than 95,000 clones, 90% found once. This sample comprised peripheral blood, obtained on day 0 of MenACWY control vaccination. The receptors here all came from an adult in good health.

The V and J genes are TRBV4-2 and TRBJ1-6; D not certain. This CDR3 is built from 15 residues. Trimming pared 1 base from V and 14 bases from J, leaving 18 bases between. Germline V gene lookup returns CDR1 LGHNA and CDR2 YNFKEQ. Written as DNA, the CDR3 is TGTGCCAGCAGCCAAGGCGGGCTTTACCGGGTTTCCCTCCACTTT. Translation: CASSQGGLYRVSLHF.

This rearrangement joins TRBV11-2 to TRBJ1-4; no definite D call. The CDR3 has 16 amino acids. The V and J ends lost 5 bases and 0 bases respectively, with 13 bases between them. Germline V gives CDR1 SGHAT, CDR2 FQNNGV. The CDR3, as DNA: TGTGCCAGCAGCAAGCGTAAGGTCGCAACTAATGAAAAACTGTTTTTT. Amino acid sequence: CASSKRKVATNEKLFF.

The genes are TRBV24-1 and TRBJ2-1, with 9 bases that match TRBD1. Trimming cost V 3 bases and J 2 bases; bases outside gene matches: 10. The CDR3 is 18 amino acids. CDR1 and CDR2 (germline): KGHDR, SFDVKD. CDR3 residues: CATSDDRENRGPYNEQFF. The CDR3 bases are TGTGCCACCAGTGATGACAGAGAGAACAGGGGGCCCTACAATGAGCAGTTCTTC.

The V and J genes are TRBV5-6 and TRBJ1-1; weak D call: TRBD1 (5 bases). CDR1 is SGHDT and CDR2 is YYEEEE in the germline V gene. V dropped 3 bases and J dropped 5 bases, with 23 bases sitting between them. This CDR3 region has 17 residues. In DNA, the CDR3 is TGTGCCAGCAGCTCTATTACGCGTTTTGGGGCAAATACTGAAGCTTTCTTT. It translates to CASSSITRFGANTEAFF.

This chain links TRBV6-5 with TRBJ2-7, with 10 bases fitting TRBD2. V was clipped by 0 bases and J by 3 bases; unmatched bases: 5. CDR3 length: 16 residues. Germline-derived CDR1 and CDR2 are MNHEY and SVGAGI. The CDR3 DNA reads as TGTGCCAGCAGTTACTCGAGAGCTAGCGGGGGCTACGAGCAGTACTTC. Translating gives CASSYSRASGGYEQYF.

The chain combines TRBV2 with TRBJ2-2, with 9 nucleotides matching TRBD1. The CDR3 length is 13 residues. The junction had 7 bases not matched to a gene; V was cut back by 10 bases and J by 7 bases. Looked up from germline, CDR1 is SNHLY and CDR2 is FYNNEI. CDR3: CATLTGGSGELFF. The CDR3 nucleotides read TGTGCCACCTTAACAGGGGGCAGCGGGGAGCTGTTTTTT.

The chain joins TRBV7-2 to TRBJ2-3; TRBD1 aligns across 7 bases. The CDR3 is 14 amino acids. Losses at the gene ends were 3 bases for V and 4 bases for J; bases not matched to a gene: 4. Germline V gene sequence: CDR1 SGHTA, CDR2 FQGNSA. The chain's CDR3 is CASSLTGMADTQYF. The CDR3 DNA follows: TGTGCCAGCAGCTTGACAGGGATGGCAGATACGCAGTATTTT.

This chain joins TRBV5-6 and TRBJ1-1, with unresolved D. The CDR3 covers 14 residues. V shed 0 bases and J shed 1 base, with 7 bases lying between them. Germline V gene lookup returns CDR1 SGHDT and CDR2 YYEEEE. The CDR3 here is CASSLGRRNTEAFF. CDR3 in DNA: TGTGCCAGCAGCTTGGGACGGCGGAACACTGAAGCTTTCTTT.

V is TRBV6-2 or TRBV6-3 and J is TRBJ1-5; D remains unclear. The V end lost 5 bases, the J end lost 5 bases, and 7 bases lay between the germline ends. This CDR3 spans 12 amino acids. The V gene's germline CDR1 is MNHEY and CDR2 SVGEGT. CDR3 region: CASSTTHQPQHF. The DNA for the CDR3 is TGTGCCAGCAGTACGACTCATCAGCCCCAGCATTTT.

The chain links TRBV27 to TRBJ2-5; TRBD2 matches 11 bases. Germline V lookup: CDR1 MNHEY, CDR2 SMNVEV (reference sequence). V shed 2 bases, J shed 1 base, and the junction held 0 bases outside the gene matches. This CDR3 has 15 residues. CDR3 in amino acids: CASSLTSGSQETQYF. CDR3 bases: TGTGCCAGCAGTTTAACTAGCGGGAGCCAAGAGACCCAGTACTTC.